This is a list of T cell receptor beta chains from one sample in a study of graft-versus-host responses after intestinal transplantation. Assay used: immunoSEQ multiplex PCR; TCRdb lists only in-frame clones, some missing. There are 80,000 to 100,000 clones in the sample; roughly 89% occur only once, and roughly 0.37% lies in the top ten. Their recognized antigens are unknown. Source: unstimulated CD4+ T cells sorted from spleen or lymph node cells, taken before intestinal transplant. These receptors originate from a human donor who received an intestinal transplant. The CDR3 runs from the conserved cysteine through the conserved F or W. D genes are given only for firm matches. The size entry is marked missing in some rows and otherwise reads once, few, many or a size class.

TRBJ1-4 | NA | TRBV2 | NA | CASTLEGVGEKLFF | TGTGCCAGCACCCTCGAGGGGGTGGGCGAAAAACTGTTTTTT
TRBJ2-3 | TRBD2 | TRBV5-1 | few | CASSLAGVAGGPSTDTQYF | TGCGCCAGCAGCTTGGCCGGGGTAGCGGGGGGACCTAGCACAGATACGCAGTATTTT
TRBJ2-7 | NA | TRBV5-5 | NA | CASSFRFQVTYEQYF | TGTGCCAGCAGCTTTCGGTTTCAGGTTACCTACGAGCAGTACTTC
TRBJ2-7 | NA | TRBV11-2 | once | CASSLATGEQYF | TGTGCCAGCAGCTTAGCTACGGGGGAGCAGTACTTC
TRBJ2-2 | NA | TRBV2 | NA | CASSVARNTGELFF | TGTGCCAGCAGTGTGGCCAGGAACACCGGGGAGCTGTTTTTT
TRBJ2-5 | TRBD1 | TRBV7-8 | once | CASSLRQGARGETQYF | TGTGCCAGCAGCCTTAGACAGGGGGCGCGGGGTGAGACCCAGTACTTC
TRBJ1-2 | TRBD1 | TRBV28 | NA | CASNDLRGERGYTF | TGTGCCAGCAACGACCTCAGGGGGGAGCGGGGCTACACCTTC
TRBJ2-1 | TRBD2 | TRBV9 | NA | CASSSRGLGGNEQFF | TGTGCCAGCAGCTCCCGGGGACTAGGGGGCAATGAGCAGTTCTTC
TRBJ2-7 | TRBD2 | TRBV15 | few | CAVAPGGPSYEQYF | TGTGCCGTCGCACCGGGGGGGCCTTCCTACGAGCAGTACTTC
TRBJ1-6 | TRBD1 | TRBV28 | NA | CASSLYPPRQGSSYNSPLHF | TGTGCCAGCAGTTTATACCCCCCCCGACAGGGGAGCTCCTATAATTCACCCCTCCACTTT
TRBJ1-1 | TRBD1 | TRBV2 | NA | CASRVEGANTEAFF | TGTGCCAGCAGGGTGGAGGGGGCAAACACTGAAGCTTTCTTT
TRBJ2-7 | TRBD1 | TRBV30 | NA | CAWSPQQGARYEQYF | TGTGCCTGGAGCCCTCAACAGGGGGCGCGCTACGAGCAGTACTTC
TRBJ2-2 | NA | TRBV27 | few | CASSFHPRGLSGGELFF | TGTGCCAGCAGTTTTCACCCTCGCGGACTGAGCGGCGGGGAGCTGTTTTTT
TRBJ2-7 | TRBD1 | TRBV18 | NA | CASSPTTGGYEQYF | TGTGCCAGCTCACCCACAACAGGGGGGTACGAGCAGTACTTC
TRBJ1-6 | NA | TRBV6-5 | NA | CASRRGRGDSPLHF | TGTGCCAGCAGGAGAGGCAGGGGCGACTCACCCCTCCACTTT
TRBJ2-2 | NA | TRBV2 | NA | CASSGPGTTKNTGELFF | TGTGCCAGCAGTGGCCCCGGGACAACCAAGAACACCGGGGAGCTGTTTTTT
TRBJ2-1 | NA | TRBV28 | NA | CASSSMGRDEQFF | TGTGCCAGCAGTTCTATGGGGCGCGATGAGCAGTTCTTC
TRBJ2-1 | NA | TRBV6-1 | NA | CASDTGLGYNEQFF | TGTGCCAGCGATACAGGGTTAGGCTACAATGAGCAGTTCTTC
TRBJ1-4 | TRBD1 | TRBV30 | NA | CAWRGQGGEKLFF | TGTGCCTGGAGAGGACAGGGCGGAGAAAAACTGTTTTTT
TRBJ2-3 | TRBD2 | TRBV6-5 | NA | CASSLSGSTSDTQYF | TGTGCCAGCAGTTTAAGCGGGAGTACCTCAGATACGCAGTATTTT
TRBJ1-4 | NA | TRBV11-3 | NA | CASSSQTNEKLFF | TGTGCCAGCAGCTCACAGACCAATGAAAAACTGTTTTTT
TRBJ1-5 | NA | TRBV15 | NA | CATKGPTGQPQHF | TGTGCCACAAAGGGGCCGACTGGTCAGCCCCAGCATTTT
TRBJ1-1 | NA | TRBV5-1 | NA | CASRRGRGNTEAFF | TGCGCCAGCAGGCGGGGGCGCGGCAACACTGAAGCTTTCTTT
TRBJ2-5 | NA | TRBV9 | NA | CASSPARGETQYF | TGTGCCAGCAGCCCGGCCCGGGGAGAGACCCAGTACTTC
TRBJ2-1 | NA | TRBV9 | NA | CASSLAVEGQGGQFF | TGTGCCAGCAGCCTGGCCGTCGAGGGGCAGGGGGGGCAGTTCTTC
TRBJ2-7 | TRBD1 | TRBV28 | NA | CASSRTGAGEQYF | TGTGCCAGCAGCCGGACAGGGGCCGGAGAGCAGTACTTC
TRBJ1-2 | NA | TRBV27 | NA | CASSLSGGYGYTF | TGTGCCAGCAGTTTATCAGGGGGCTATGGCTACACCTTC
TRBJ2-1 | NA | TRBV19 | once | CASSIGGTGGNEQFF | TGTGCCAGTAGTATAGGTGGGACTGGGGGCAATGAGCAGTTCTTC
TRBJ2-7 | TRBD1 | TRBV5-1 | NA | CASSLSGGEQYF | TGCGCCAGCAGCTTGTCAGGGGGCGAGCAGTACTTC